In this sample, the clone carrying this T cell receptor beta chain turned up a few times. This record belongs to a study of blood T cell repertoires in COVID-19. Background on the study: Acute and convalescent COVID-19 samples came from the United States, Italy and Spain. PBMCs, B-cell-depleted T cells, or T cells were the source of the cDNA or gDNA that made up the material.

Enrollees, about 18 to 95 years old, lived in around 23 US areas. Cohort 3 recovery required two negative PCRs, clearance, or symptom resolution. Trimming removed 3 bases from V and 13 bases from J, with 15 bases in between. In germline, CDR1 is SGHAT, CDR2 FQNNGV. The CDR3 length is 13 residues. Clones were read by immunoSEQ multiplex PCR, and TCRdb kept only the in-frame ones, dropping some. The sample records about 360,000 clones, about 87% being singletons. The TCR sequence derives from a man aged 25-40 years who had recovered from COVID-19. This chain uses TRBV11-2 with TRBJ1-4; D gene ambiguous. The sample comprised PBMCs or T cells enriched from blood (not recorded which). The CDR3 DNA reads TGTGCCAGCAGCTTTAGCCTAAGTAATCGACTGTTTTTT. Protein product: CASSFSLSNRLFF.